These 14 T cell receptor beta chains originate from one sample sequenced in a study of T cells in localized non-small cell lung cancer. Assay used: immunoSEQ multiplex PCR; TCRdb lists only in-frame clones, some missing. The sample contains tens of thousands of clones, 83% of which appear only once. This material consisted of PBMCs, taken before any cancer treatment. These receptors all stem from a man between 40 and 70 years old with stage II lung adenocarcinoma.

V is TRBV6-1 and J is TRBJ2-5, with D uncertain. This CDR3 has 13 residues. CDR1 is MNHNS and CDR2 is SASEGT in the germline V gene. V lost 2 bases to trimming and J lost 5 bases, with 9 bases between them. This chain's CDR3 is CASSELGGETQYF. The CDR3 DNA follows: TGTGCCAGCAGTGAATTGGGTGGGGAGACCCAGTACTTC.

This chain connects TRBV5-4 to TRBJ2-5; TRBD2 aligns across 13 bases. CDR1 is SGHNT and CDR2 is YYREEE in the germline V gene (reference sequence). J was trimmed by 1 base and V by 4 bases; bases with no gene match: 7. The CDR3 has 17 residues. The CDR3 sequence: CASSRTSGGYFQETQYF. CDR3 in DNA: TGTGCCAGCAGCCGGACTAGCGGGGGTTACTTCCAAGAGACCCAGTACTTC.

This clone was observed once. The chain links TRBV7-2 to TRBJ2-7; 8 nucleotides agree with TRBD1. Germline values: CDR1 SGHTA, CDR2 FQGNSA. Unmatched junction bases numbered 5, after V lost 4 bases and J lost 9 bases. CDR3 length equals 12 residues. This CDR3 reads CASSSGTGVQYF. CDR3 sequence (DNA): TGTGCCAGCAGCTCCGGGACAGGCGTGCAGTACTTC.

The rearrangement uses TRBV5-8 and TRBJ2-7; 12 bases match TRBD2. Germline CDR1 SGHTS, CDR2 YDEGEE. This CDR3 is built from 15 residues. Trimming removed 1 base from V and 5 bases from J; junction bases left unmatched: 4. CDR3: CASSLWTSGTNEQYF. The CDR3 DNA reads TGTGCCAGCAGCTTGTGGACTAGCGGGACGAACGAGCAGTACTTC.

V gene TRBV6-5 combines with J gene TRBJ1-1; no clear D gene. Per the germline V gene, CDR1 is MNHEY and CDR2 is SVGAGI. CDR3 length equals 13 residues. Trimming cost V 2 bases and J 5 bases, with 9 bases left between them. Written as DNA, the CDR3 is TGTGCCAGCAGTTACCGACGGCGGACTGAAGCTTTCTTT. Translated, it gives CASSYRRRTEAFF.

This chain uses TRBV15 with TRBJ1-1, with D hard to call. V lost 0 bases to trimming and J lost 3 bases, with 5 bases between them. The CDR3 has 13 amino acids. Germline lookup yields CDR1 LNHNV and CDR2 YYDKDF (reference sequence). The CDR3 is CATSRDFHTEAFF. The CDR3 DNA follows: TGTGCCACCAGCAGAGATTTTCACACTGAAGCTTTCTTT.

In the case of this clone: One junction end disagrees with the germline gene, perhaps due to a read error. This rearrangement joins TRBV7-2 to TRBJ2-7; D unresolved. Germline assignment: CDR1 SGHTA and CDR2 FQGNSA. CDR3 length: 13 residues. The CDR3 DNA sequence: TGTGCCAGCAGCTTAGCGCTGAGACCTTGGGGTGGCTTC. This codes for CASSLALRPWGGF. Combining the CDR3 with reference TRBV7-2 and TRBJ2-7 gives the whole variable domain GAGVSQSPSNKVTEKGKDVELRCDPISGHTALYWYRQSLGQGLEFLIYFQGNSAPDKSGLPSDRFSAERTGGSVSTLTIQRTQQEDSAVYLCASSLALRPWGGFGPGTRLTVT.

The V call is TRBV6-5, the J call TRBJ2-1; maybe TRBD2 (7 bases). V was trimmed by 7 bases and J by 2 bases, leaving 15 bases between them. The CDR3 totals 15 residues. Germline V CDR1 and CDR2: MNHEY, SVGAGI. CDR3 protein: CASTWRGGPYNEQFF. DNA for the CDR3: TGTGCCAGCACCTGGAGGGGGGGGCCCTACAATGAGCAGTTCTTC.

The V and J genes are TRBV5-4 and TRBJ1-2, with D possibly being TRBD1 (5 bases). Per the germline V gene, CDR1 is SGHNT and CDR2 is YYREEE (reference sequence). This CDR3 has 12 amino acids. Trimming shortened V by 9 bases and J by 3 bases, and 12 bases separated the two germline ends. The CDR3, as DNA: TGTGCCACCCGAGCAGGGTACTATGGCTACACCTTC. As protein: CATRAGYYGYTF.

The V gene is TRBV7-2, the J gene TRBJ2-6, with a possible D match to TRBD1 (5 bases). The germline V gene has CDR1 SGHTA and CDR2 FQGNSA. The CDR3 is made up of 14 amino acids. The V and J ends lost 3 bases and 2 bases respectively, with 5 bases between them. The CDR3 sequence is CASSLDTGANVLTF. CDR3 sequence (DNA): TGTGCCAGCAGCTTGGACACTGGGGCCAACGTCCTGACTTTC.

J is TRBJ2-1 and V is TRBV9, with a tentative D call TRBD2 (6 bases). The CDR3 is 15 residues long. Trimming removed 3 bases at V and 5 bases at J, with 15 bases between. Germline CDR1 SGDLS, CDR2 YYNGEE. CDR3 bases: TGTGCCAGCAGCGAGAGCCGGGACTCGCACAATGAGCAGTTCTTC. Translated, it gives CASSESRDSHNEQFF.

The chain couples TRBV7-2 to TRBJ2-6, with TRBD2 as a possible D gene (5 bases). Germline-derived CDR1 and CDR2 are SGHTA and FQGNSA. The CDR3 is made up of 14 amino acids. Deletions cut 1 base from V and 9 bases from J, with 10 bases between. The DNA of the CDR3 is TGTGCCAGCAGCTTAGATGGGGAGCGCAACGTCCTGACTTTC. It translates to CASSLDGERNVLTF.

J is TRBJ1-4 and V is TRBV19; TRBD1 agrees at 7 bases. V was pared by 3 bases and J by 6 bases, with 10 bases of the junction left unmatched. Germline values: CDR1 LNHDA, CDR2 SQIVND (reference sequence). CDR3 length: 16 residues. For the CDR3, the DNA is TGTGCCAGTAGTATGCGAACGACAGGGCAAGATGAAAAACTGTTTTTT. This translates into CASSMRTTGQDEKLFF.

The chain uses TRBV28 and TRBJ2-5; TRBD1 aligns across 12 bases. V lost 7 bases, J lost 5 bases, and 11 bases stayed unmatched. The CDR3 loop spans 16 amino acids. Germline lookup yields CDR1 MDHEN and CDR2 SYDVKM. Here the CDR3 DNA reads TGTGCCAGCAACCCCCAGGGACAGGGGGCTGGGGAGACCCAGTACTTC. This codes for CASNPQGQGAGETQYF.